A selection of T cell receptor beta chains follows, all from one sample in a study of vaccination and CD4 T cells after COVID-19. MiXCR, run by TCRdb on the PCR reads, gives a single entry per CDR3 protein. The sample shows some 9,300 distinct CDR3 sequences, 55% to 75% of them seen only once. The antigens these receptors bind are not known. The material sequenced was CD4+ T cells from blood, cultured in vitro. Receptors originate from a human donor who had recovered from COVID-19. The CDR3 runs from the conserved cysteine through the conserved F or W. The order of the fields is D gene, V gene, J gene, clone size, CDR3 protein, CDR3 DNA. The D gene is left open where the match is weak. Some rows have no size entry. The others give once, few or many, or a class for an expanded clone.

D gene: -
V gene: TRBV7-2
J gene: TRBJ2-1
clone size: -
CDR3 protein: CASSLRSAAWDEQFF
CDR3 DNA: TGTGCCAGCAGCTTAAGATCAGCGGCCTGGGATGAGCAGTTCTTC

D gene: -
V gene: TRBV12-3/TRBV12-4
J gene: TRBJ1-5
clone size: -
CDR3 protein: CASSFILGQNQPQHF
CDR3 DNA: TGTGCCAGCAGTTTCATTCTGGGACAAAATCAGCCCCAGCATTTT

D gene: -
V gene: TRBV6-5
J gene: TRBJ1-1
clone size: -
CDR3 protein: CASSYQPRAVTEAFF
CDR3 DNA: TGTGCCAGCAGCTACCAACCCAGGGCTGTCACTGAAGCTTTCTTT

D gene: -
V gene: TRBV6-1
J gene: TRBJ1-1
clone size: few
CDR3 protein: CASRNTGRETEAFF
CDR3 DNA: TGTGCCAGCAGGAATACAGGAAGAGAAACTGAAGCTTTCTTT

D gene: -
V gene: TRBV7-3
J gene: TRBJ2-2
clone size: -
CDR3 protein: CASSLGAVTGELFF
CDR3 DNA: TGTGCCAGCAGCTTAGGGGCAGTCACCGGGGAGCTGTTTTTT

D gene: TRBD2
V gene: TRBV14
J gene: TRBJ2-5
clone size: -
CDR3 protein: CASSQQLAVETQYF
CDR3 DNA: TGTGCCAGCAGCCAACAACTAGCGGTAGAGACCCAGTACTTC

D gene: -
V gene: TRBV2
J gene: TRBJ1-1
clone size: -
CDR3 protein: CASSIQGTRNTEAFF
CDR3 DNA: TGTGCCAGCAGTATTCAAGGGACACGGAACACTGAAGCTTTCTTT

D gene: -
V gene: TRBV7-9
J gene: TRBJ1-1
clone size: -
CDR3 protein: CASSLEVFGTEAFF
CDR3 DNA: TGTGCCAGCAGCTTAGAGGTCTTCGGCACTGAAGCTTTCTTT

D gene: -
V gene: TRBV1
J gene: TRBJ2-4
clone size: -
CDR3 protein: CTSSQDTGGSFKNIQYF
CDR3 DNA: TGCACCAGCAGCCAAGATACGGGCGGGAGCTTCAAAAACATTCAGTACTTC

D gene: -
V gene: TRBV14
J gene: TRBJ2-7
clone size: -
CDR3 protein: CASSQEVSTLSGVYEQYF
CDR3 DNA: TGTGCCAGCAGCCAAGAAGTGTCCACTCTTTCCGGGGTCTACGAGCAGTACTTC

D gene: -
V gene: TRBV2
J gene: TRBJ2-7
clone size: -
CDR3 protein: CASSEFTYEQYF
CDR3 DNA: TGTGCCAGCAGTGAATTTACATACGAGCAGTACTTC

D gene: TRBD2
V gene: TRBV19
J gene: TRBJ2-7
clone size: -
CDR3 protein: CASSVTSPSIEQYF
CDR3 DNA: TGTGCCAGTAGTGTGACTAGCCCCTCTATCGAGCAGTACTTC

D gene: TRBD2
V gene: TRBV6-5
J gene: TRBJ2-3
clone size: -
CDR3 protein: CASSYPVQRGTDTQYF
CDR3 DNA: TGTGCCAGCAGTTACCCCGTCCAGCGGGGGACAGATACGCAGTATTTT

D gene: TRBD1
V gene: TRBV6-1
J gene: TRBJ1-3
clone size: -
CDR3 protein: CASMGTASGNTIYF
CDR3 DNA: TGTGCCAGCATGGGGACAGCCTCTGGAAACACCATATATTTT

D gene: -
V gene: TRBV5-4
J gene: TRBJ1-1
clone size: -
CDR3 protein: CASSSGANTEAFF
CDR3 DNA: TGTGCCAGCAGCTCCGGGGCGAACACTGAAGCTTTCTTT

D gene: -
V gene: TRBV15
J gene: TRBJ1-6
clone size: -
CDR3 protein: CATSREGNSPLHF
CDR3 DNA: TGTGCCACCAGCAGAGAGGGGAATTCACCCCTCCACTTT

D gene: TRBD1
V gene: TRBV6-2/TRBV6-3
J gene: TRBJ2-7
clone size: -
CDR3 protein: CASSRDDRAPYEQYF
CDR3 DNA: TGTGCCAGCAGTCGGGACGACAGGGCTCCATACGAGCAGTACTTC

D gene: -
V gene: TRBV7-2
J gene: TRBJ1-1
clone size: -
CDR3 protein: CASSLAMGDPNTEAFF
CDR3 DNA: TGTGCCAGCAGCTTAGCGATGGGAGACCCGAACACTGAAGCTTTCTTT

D gene: TRBD1
V gene: TRBV5-3
J gene: TRBJ1-5
clone size: -
CDR3 protein: CASATGESVQPQHF
CDR3 DNA: TGTGCCAGCGCTACAGGGGAATCGGTGCAGCCCCAGCATTTT

D gene: -
V gene: TRBV6-2/TRBV6-3
J gene: TRBJ1-1
clone size: -
CDR3 protein: CASSPGQRAEAFF
CDR3 DNA: TGTGCCAGCAGTCCAGGACAGCGCGCTGAAGCTTTCTTT

D gene: -
V gene: TRBV4-2
J gene: TRBJ2-3
clone size: -
CDR3 protein: CASSQDVRGATDTQYF
CDR3 DNA: TGTGCCAGCAGCCAAGATGTTCGGGGGGCCACAGATACGCAGTATTTT

D gene: -
V gene: TRBV11-2
J gene: TRBJ2-7
clone size: -
CDR3 protein: CASSLTVGVEQYF
CDR3 DNA: TGTGCCAGCAGCTTAACAGTCGGGGTAGAGCAGTACTTC

D gene: TRBD1
V gene: TRBV7-2
J gene: TRBJ1-5
clone size: -
CDR3 protein: CASSLGTTGGQPQHF
CDR3 DNA: TGTGCCAGCAGCTTAGGGACGACAGGGGGTCAGCCCCAGCATTTT

D gene: -
V gene: TRBV7-2
J gene: TRBJ1-6
clone size: -
CDR3 protein: CASSARSLSYNSPLHF
CDR3 DNA: TGTGCCAGCAGCGCTAGATCACTATCCTATAATTCACCCCTCCACTTT

D gene: -
V gene: TRBV24-1
J gene: TRBJ1-5
clone size: -
CDR3 protein: CATSDLPTVGGIPQHF
CDR3 DNA: TGTGCCACCAGTGATTTGCCGACAGTGGGCGGGATACCCCAGCATTTT

D gene: TRBD2
V gene: TRBV7-2
J gene: TRBJ2-7
clone size: -
CDR3 protein: CASSLGIAGGNEQYF
CDR3 DNA: TGTGCCAGCAGCTTAGGGATAGCGGGGGGCAACGAGCAGTACTTC

D gene: TRBD2
V gene: TRBV20-1
J gene: TRBJ2-1
clone size: -
CDR3 protein: CSARDLGAGDEQFF
CDR3 DNA: TGCAGTGCTAGAGATTTGGGAGCGGGAGATGAGCAGTTCTTC

D gene: TRBD1
V gene: TRBV19
J gene: TRBJ1-1
clone size: -
CDR3 protein: CAISGQKNTEAFF
CDR3 DNA: TGTGCCATTTCGGGACAGAAAAACACTGAAGCTTTCTTT

D gene: TRBD1
V gene: TRBV20-1
J gene: TRBJ1-3
clone size: -
CDR3 protein: CSASRDSSGNTIYF
CDR3 DNA: TGCAGTGCTAGTAGGGACAGCTCTGGAAACACCATATATTTT

D gene: TRBD1
V gene: TRBV12-3/TRBV12-4
J gene: TRBJ1-2
clone size: -
CDR3 protein: CASSLRTGGDYGYTF
CDR3 DNA: TGTGCCAGCAGTCTACGGACAGGGGGTGATTATGGCTACACCTTC

D gene: -
V gene: TRBV7-9
J gene: TRBJ2-4
clone size: -
CDR3 protein: CASSPGGGGGDGAKNIQYF
CDR3 DNA: TGTGCCAGCAGCCCAGGGGGGGGTGGCGGCGACGGAGCCAAAAACATTCAGTACTTC

D gene: -
V gene: TRBV6-5
J gene: TRBJ2-7
clone size: few
CDR3 protein: CASSYSTLGSYEQYF
CDR3 DNA: TGTGCCAGCAGTTACTCGACCCTGGGATCCTACGAGCAGTACTTC

D gene: TRBD1
V gene: TRBV7-2
J gene: TRBJ1-6
clone size: -
CDR3 protein: CASSTAGTGSYNSPLHF
CDR3 DNA: TGTGCCAGCAGCACAGCCGGGACAGGCTCCTATAATTCACCCCTCCACTTT

D gene: -
V gene: TRBV6-1
J gene: TRBJ1-2
clone size: -
CDR3 protein: CASSESGMDHGYTF
CDR3 DNA: TGTGCCAGCAGTGAATCCGGGATGGATCATGGCTACACCTTC

D gene: -
V gene: TRBV7-2
J gene: TRBJ2-2
clone size: -
CDR3 protein: CASSPSFTRGGELIF
CDR3 DNA: TGTGCCAGCAGCCCTAGTTTCACCAGAGGCGGGGAGCTGATTTTT

D gene: -
V gene: TRBV12-2
J gene: TRBJ2-1
clone size: -
CDR3 protein: CASRLAFRSGGNEQFF
CDR3 DNA: TGTGCAAGTCGCTTAGCGTTTCGAAGCGGGGGTAATGAGCAGTTCTTC

D gene: -
V gene: TRBV6-5
J gene: TRBJ1-6
clone size: few
CDR3 protein: CASSYSRSAIYNSPLHF
CDR3 DNA: TGTGCCAGCAGTTACTCGAGGTCAGCCATCTATAATTCACCCCTCCACTTT

D gene: -
V gene: TRBV6-5
J gene: TRBJ1-5
clone size: -
CDR3 protein: CASSYEGPGGPLHF
CDR3 DNA: TGTGCCAGCAGTTACGAGGGACCGGGCGGCCCTCTGCATTTT

D gene: -
V gene: TRBV7-8
J gene: TRBJ2-5
clone size: few
CDR3 protein: CASSLGIRGTQETQYF
CDR3 DNA: TGTGCCAGCAGCTTAGGTATACGGGGGACCCAAGAGACCCAGTACTTC

D gene: TRBD1
V gene: TRBV5-4
J gene: TRBJ1-1
clone size: -
CDR3 protein: CTSSTRDRGSEAFF
CDR3 DNA: TGTACCAGCAGCACCCGGGACAGGGGGTCTGAAGCTTTCTTT

D gene: -
V gene: TRBV11-2
J gene: TRBJ1-5
clone size: once
CDR3 protein: CASTFGDPLCSNQPQHF
CDR3 DNA: TGTGCCAGTACCTTCGGGGACCCACTGTGTAGCAATCAGCCCCAGCATTTT

D gene: TRBD1
V gene: TRBV6-1
J gene: TRBJ1-5
clone size: -
CDR3 protein: CASSLQGLVGNQPQHF
CDR3 DNA: TGTGCCAGCAGCTTACAGGGGCTAGTGGGCAATCAGCCCCAGCATTTT

D gene: TRBD2
V gene: TRBV18
J gene: TRBJ2-1
clone size: -
CDR3 protein: CASSPTTSGGLYNEQFF
CDR3 DNA: TGTGCCAGCTCACCTACGACTAGCGGAGGCCTCTACAATGAGCAGTTCTTC

D gene: -
V gene: TRBV7-8
J gene: TRBJ2-7
clone size: -
CDR3 protein: CASSLDGLGTSYEQYF
CDR3 DNA: TGTGCCAGCAGCTTAGATGGTCTGGGGACCTCCTACGAGCAGTACTTC